The subject of this entry is one T cell receptor beta chain. Its target antigen remains unknown. No base qualities exist here, and no much larger clone lies one base off it. Ends trimmed: V by 4 bases, J by 2 bases; bases unmatched to a gene: 7. CDR1 is given as ENHRY and CDR2 as SYGVKD, both from the germline V gene. From its cysteine to its phenylalanine, the CDR3 spans 16 amino acids. The CDR3 DNA has 48 bases and is translated from base 1. Using the deep immunoSEQ assay, TCR CDR3 regions were amplified from genomic DNA by multiplex PCR. Genomic DNA extracted from each cell subset was distributed evenly over all wells of several immunoSEQ 96-well plates, and each plate served as one replicate. For sorted subsets, 150 to 200 ng genomic DNA, equal to tens of thousands of T cell genomes, was loaded into each replicate PCR. Purified libraries were quantified with a Qubit 3.0 fluorometer, sized on a Bioanalyzer 2100, and re-quantified with the KAPA Library Quantification kit. Each immunoSEQ 96-well plate was sequenced on its own single-read 150-cycle Illumina NextSeq 550 flow cell. In the authors' own workflow: Because only junctional sequences without quality scores were contained in the immunoSEQ output, filtering matching that applied to full-length reads could not be performed. To assign V/J genes and CDR3, sequences were annotated against IMGT germline references using PyIR, a Python wrapper for IgBLAST v1.9. Reads were removed for weak V/J assignments (E-value above 1e-6), missing CDR3, stop codons, out-of-frame junctions, or ambiguous translated residues. V3J clonotypes were defined as sequences sharing an identical inferred V gene, J gene, and CDR3 amino acid sequence. To compute the percentage overlap between repertoires, the number of shared unique clonotypes was divided by the size of the smaller repertoire. RTK rarefaction, the Chao1 estimator, and Recon v2.1 estimates of unobserved clonotypes were used to assess repertoire richness. Generation probabilities were computed with OLGA for all TCRbeta clonotypes obtained by the gDNA method from four donors. The clones in this table, taken by TCRdb from immuneACCESS, are in-frame only. Not every clone is retained; where verified, under half of the shortfall comes from an unresolved V gene, and the cause of the rest is unknown. V and J calls and clone size are copied from that table; D and trimming were computed from the DNA. This sample gives millions of clones in total; around 96% of them show up just once. The ten biggest clones cover around 1.1% of the sample.

These data originate in a study of shared clonotypes between healthy human individuals (TCRdb year 2020). Study-wide context: The cohort comprised two women and three men aged 18 to 49 years. For each donor, CD4 naive and CD4 memory were each run on three plates, CD8 naive on two plates, and CD8 memory on one plate. To estimate repertoire size and how much clonotype sharing occurs between individuals, the study deeply sequenced the blood TCR repertoires of about five healthy adults. Libraries were prepared and TCR repertoires were sequenced by different laboratories using diverse techniques, in order to increase sequencing depth and limit assay-specific biases. Between about 0.8 and 9 billion PBMCs per donor were obtained by leukapheresis. What the research found in general, with its limitations: Across a few donors, roughly 5.4% of naive CD4, approximately 3.6% of naive CD8, about 2.3% of memory CD4, and over 0.35% of memory CD8 clonotypes were shared. Sampling was restricted to blood, and TCR repertoires in tissues likely differ from the TCR repertoires found in blood. Estimated clonotype richness was generally larger for naive than for memory subsets. The small number of donors limited the genetic and exposure-history diversity represented. Pairwise subsampling indicated that sequencing depth was expected to affect the degree of clonotype sharing among donors. Compared with non-shared clonotypes, clonotypes shared by all four sorted-subset donors had higher generation probabilities. Rarefaction of sorted-subset datasets indicated incomplete sequencing despite the large sequencing depth.

For the CD8 naive samples, CD45RO-negative cells were positively selected for CCR7, yielding a CD45RA+CCR7+ population from which TemRA cells were excluded. The donors were healthy, HIV-negative adults with no recently reported acute infections or vaccinations. Every donor was a Caucasian adult living in Nashville, Tennessee, USA. Blood was obtained by leukapheresis, after which PBMCs were separated by Ficoll-Histopaque density gradient centrifugation and cryopreserved in liquid nitrogen vapor phase. Purity and quantity of every magnetically sorted T cell population were checked by analytical flow cytometry. Genomic DNA was isolated from every sorted fraction and measured by UV absorbance on a Nanodrop 2000c.

Sequencing used naive CD8+ T cells sorted from blood. The sample's cell subset or site label is to be understood as: CD45RA+CCR7+. This clonotype was obtained from a man younger than 35 in good health. In this chain, TRBV10-3 is recombined with TRBJ2-1; 8 nucleotides in the junction match TRBD2. The nucleotides read TGTGCCATCAGTGGGGTGGCGGGGGGTACCTACAATGAGCAGTTCTTC. It translates to CAISGVAGGTYNEQFF.